These 32 T cell receptor beta chains originate from one sample sequenced in a study of metastatic and nonmetastatic thyroid tumors. Not a single patient had been given any form of treatment at any point before undergoing thyroid surgery. Via MiXCR, TCRdb re-called the PCR reads. The table has fewer than 100,000 clones, 14% to 15% seen once. The material sequenced was blood. Receptors originate from a female donor with papillary thyroid cancer or a benign thyroid nodule (not recorded which). Some clones in this sample may be carry-over from other donors' samples.

This clone was observed at least ten times. The chain carries TRBV20-1 and TRBJ2-1; D possibly corresponds to TRBD1 (6 bases). The V and J ends lost 1 base and 2 bases respectively, with 9 bases between them. The length of the CDR3 is 14 residues. In germline, CDR1 is DFQATT, CDR2 SNEGSKA (reference sequence). CDR3 loop: CSARVRTAYNEQFF. The CDR3 bases are TGCAGTGCTAGAGTAAGGACAGCCTACAATGAGCAGTTCTTC.

The V gene is TRBV24-1, the J gene TRBJ2-5; TRBD2 might be the D (5 bases). The V gene's germline CDR1 is KGHDR and CDR2 SFDVKD. The germline V and J ends were trimmed by 4 bases and 0 bases, with 11 bases remaining between them. There are 15 residues in the CDR3. The CDR3: CATSDPDFYQETQYF. Written as DNA, the CDR3 is TGTGCCACCAGTGACCCGGACTTCTACCAAGAGACCCAGTACTTC.

This clone has a count of ten or more. A read error may be the cause here, since a much bigger clone is one base away. The J gene is TRBJ2-7, the V gene TRBV24-1, with a tentative D call TRBD2 (6 bases). The V gene's germline CDR1 is KGHDR and CDR2 SFDVKD. The CDR3 is made up of 13 amino acids. In nucleotides, the CDR3 is TGTGCCACCAGTGACGGGAGCTCCCACGAGCAGTACTTC. Its translation is CATSDGSSHEQYF.

In its sample, this clone was seen a few times. This sequence joins TRBV5-1 and TRBJ2-1, with 9 bases that match TRBD1. The CDR3 is 17 residues long. Trimming removed 0 bases from V and 7 bases from J; junction bases left unmatched: 11. Per the germline V gene, CDR1 is SGHRS and CDR2 is YFSETQ. The CDR3 DNA reads TGCGCCAGCAGCTTGGAGGCCCTTTATGACAGGGGGAATGAGCAGTTCTTC. Protein: CASSLEALYDRGNEQFF.

This clone has more than one count but fewer than ten. The chain recombines TRBV12-3 or TRBV12-4 with TRBJ2-1, with 7 bases aligning to TRBD2. CDR3 size: 15 residues. J gave up 4 bases and V 6 bases, and 9 bases lay outside the gene matches. This CDR3 is CASRAWGGGYNEQFF. In DNA form, the CDR3 reads TGTGCCAGCAGGGCTTGGGGGGGAGGATACAATGAGCAGTTCTTC.

This clone was seen repeatedly, ten times or more. The genes are TRBV9 and TRBJ2-2, with D hard to call. The germline CDR1 and CDR2 sequences are SGDLS and YYNGEE. V was shortened by 6 bases and J by 2 bases, with 5 bases between the two germline ends. The CDR3 length is 12 residues. DNA for the CDR3: TGTGCCAGCAACAGAAACACCGGGGAGCTGTTTTTT. Translation: CASNRNTGELFF.

The chain carries TRBV5-1 and TRBJ2-6, with D perhaps given as TRBD1 or TRBD2 (5 bases each). V shed 0 bases and J shed 2 bases, with 9 bases lying between them. CDR1 SGHRS and CDR2 YFSETQ come from the germline V gene. The CDR3 contains 16 residues. In DNA form, the CDR3 reads TGCGCCAGCAGCTTGGAGAGGGGAGCTGGGGCCAACGTCCTGACTTTC. Amino acid sequence: CASSLERGAGANVLTF. The full variable domain, in which reference TRBV5-1 and TRBJ2-6 provide the parts outside the CDR3, is KAGVTQTPRYLIKTRGQQVTLSCSPISGHRSVSWYQQTPGQGLQFLFEYFSETQRNKGNFPGRFSGRQFSNSRSEMNVSTLELGDSALYLCASSLERGAGANVLTFGAGSRLTVL.

This clone was found once. The V gene is TRBV20-1, the J gene TRBJ1-2, with D perhaps TRBD1 (6 bases). The V gene's germline CDR1 is DFQATT and CDR2 SNEGSKA (reference sequence). The CDR3 spans 15 residues. With 1 base removed from V and 7 bases from J, the gap between germline ends came to 19 bases. CDR3 sequence: CSARGGRTGQSGYTF. The CDR3 DNA is TGCAGTGCTAGAGGCGGAAGAACAGGGCAAAGTGGCTACACCTTC.

This clone has ten or more counts. The gene calls are TRBV7-6 and TRBJ1-4; a possible D gene is TRBD1 (5 bases). The germline V gene encodes CDR1 SGHVS and CDR2 FNYEAQ. This CDR3 spans 15 amino acids. Trimming removed 5 bases at V and 1 base at J, with 11 bases between. The CDR3 here is CASSAGGVTNEKLFF. DNA of the CDR3: TGTGCCAGCAGCGCCGGGGGGGTAACTAATGAAAAACTGTTTTTT.

The rearrangement joins TRBV4-3 to TRBJ1-5, with TRBD1 matching over 10 bases. Germline assignment: CDR1 LGHNA and CDR2 YSLEER. This CDR3 contains 15 residues. V gave up 7 bases and J gave up 3 bases; unmatched junction bases: 6. In DNA, the CDR3 is TGCGCCAGCACCCGGGACAGGGGCTTCAATCAGCCCCAGCATTTT. This gives the protein CASTRDRGFNQPQHF.

This clone was counted ten times or more. The chain couples TRBV5-1 to TRBJ1-4, with 7 positions matching TRBD1. V shed 0 bases and J 5 bases; nucleotides not matched to a gene: 4. CDR3 length: 15 amino acids. CDR1 and CDR2 (germline): SGHRS, YFSETQ. Here the CDR3 reads CASSLGTGPNEKLFF. CDR3 DNA: TGCGCCAGCAGCTTGGGGACAGGCCCAAATGAAAAACTGTTTTTT.

As concerns this clone: A clone one base away is much larger, so this may be a read error. The rearrangement uses TRBV4-1 and TRBJ2-7; D not resolved. This CDR3 is 11 amino acids long. CDR1 is MGHRA, CDR2 YSYEKL, per germline. In nucleotides, the CDR3 is TGCGCCAGCAGCCGCGCATACGAGCACTACTTC. Protein product: CASSRAYEHYF.

Worth noting for this clone: One junction end disagrees with the germline gene, perhaps due to a read error. The rearrangement links TRBV7-2 to TRBJ1-2, with D possibly matching TRBD1 (6 bases). Germline loops: CDR1 SGHTA, CDR2 FQGNSA. The CDR3 consists of 14 residues. The CDR3 reads CASSVYRVNYGYTF. The CDR3 DNA follows: TGTGCCAGCAGCGTGTACAGGGTCAACTACGGCTACACCTTC.

The gene calls are TRBV11-2 and TRBJ2-3, with D perhaps TRBD2 (6 bases). V was cut by 4 bases and J by 4 bases, with 18 bases left in between. The CDR3 sequence is 16 residues long. Germline CDR1 is SGHAT and CDR2 is FQNNGV. The CDR3, as DNA: TGTGCCAGCAGCTCCGGCCGGGAGCACTGGCCAGATACGCAGTATTTT. Residues: CASSSGREHWPDTQYF.

This clone was seen at least ten times. The J gene is TRBJ1-4, the V gene TRBV7-9, with 7 nucleotides matching TRBD1. CDR1 SEHNR and CDR2 FQNEAQ come from the germline V gene (reference sequence). The ends lost 4 bases at V and 7 bases at J; junction bases unmatched: 9. CDR3 size: 15 residues. The CDR3 spells CASSYRQGLSEKLFF. The CDR3 bases are TGTGCCAGCAGCTACCGACAGGGATTAAGTGAAAAACTGTTTTTT.

J is TRBJ2-2 and V is TRBV6-1; D ambiguous. V shed 2 bases and J shed 3 bases, with 7 bases lying between them. CDR1 is MNHNS and CDR2 is SASEGT in the germline V gene. The CDR3 contains 14 residues. In DNA form, the CDR3 reads TGTGCCAGCAGTGAAATGTTTGACACCGGGGAGCTGTTTTTT. Its translation is CASSEMFDTGELFF.

This clone occurred many times. The J gene is TRBJ2-3, the V gene TRBV20-1; perhaps TRBD2 as D (6 bases). Germline V lookup: CDR1 DFQATT, CDR2 SNEGSKA (reference sequence). This CDR3 spans 14 amino acids. Trimming removed 3 bases at V and 6 bases at J, with 16 bases between. The CDR3 DNA sequence: TGCAGTGCTAGTCGACCCGCTAGCGCCGATACGCAGTATTTT. This gives the protein CSASRPASADTQYF.

The chain carries TRBV4-1 and TRBJ2-5, with D perhaps TRBD1 or TRBD2 (6 bases each). V lost 7 bases and J 5 bases, leaving 17 bases between the germline ends. Germline CDR1 MGHRA, CDR2 YSYEKL. The CDR3 runs 14 residues. The CDR3 nucleotides are TGCGCCAGCATCCAGGGGAGGAGGGACGAGACCCAGTACTTC. Translated, it gives CASIQGRRDETQYF.

This clone was picked up many times. This chain's CDR3 is CGAGGVNTGELFF. The CDR3 region has the DNA TGTGGTGCGGGGGGCGTGAACACCGGGGAGCTGTTTTTT. The chain carries TRBV19 and TRBJ2-2; 8 positions match TRBD2. This CDR3 comprises 13 residues. The germline V gene has CDR1 LNHDA and CDR2 SQIVND (reference sequence).

This clone was observed many times. The rearrangement uses TRBV6-1 and TRBJ1-5; tentatively, D is TRBD1 (6 bases). This CDR3 comprises 13 residues. V gave up 5 bases and J gave up 7 bases, with 12 bases separating them. Germline CDR1 MNHNS, CDR2 SASEGT. The CDR3 DNA reads as TGTGCCAGCAGTTCTAACAGGGTGCAGCCCCAGCATTTT. This sequence encodes CASSSNRVQPQHF.

As concerns this clone: A single base separates this from a much larger clone, so it may be a read error. The rearrangement uses TRBV4-1 and TRBJ1-5; 9 bases agree with TRBD1. Germline loops: CDR1 MGHRA, CDR2 YSYEKL. This CDR3 has 15 amino acids. The CDR3 loop reads CASNQDRGINQPQHF. The CDR3 DNA is TGCGCCAGCAACCAAGACAGGGGGATCAATCAGCCCCAGCATTTT.

This clone has at least ten counts. The chain uses TRBV19 and TRBJ2-5; the D gene is possibly TRBD2 (6 bases). Germline CDR1 is LNHDA and CDR2 is SQIVND (reference sequence). The CDR3 extends over 14 amino acids. Trimming shortened V by 1 base and J by 2 bases, and 8 bases separated the two germline ends. The CDR3 here is CASSIGGGQETQYF. The CDR3 region has the DNA TGTGCCAGTAGTATAGGGGGAGGACAAGAGACCCAGTACTTC.

This clone was seen repeatedly, ten times or more. Here the CDR3 DNA reads TGTGCCAGCATTGGGACAGGGGGCGTCACTGAAGCTTTCTTT. This codes for CASIGTGGVTEAFF. The rearrangement joins TRBV12-3 or TRBV12-4 to TRBJ1-1; TRBD1 matches 12 bases. CDR3 length equals 14 residues. Trimming at V came to 7 bases and at J to 4 bases, leaving 4 bases not matched to a gene.

The sample holds a few counts of this clone. A much bigger clone sits one base away, suggesting this may be a read error. This CDR3 is missing its conserved last phenylalanine or tryptophan, likely due to a read error. As DNA, the CDR3 is TGTGCCAGCAGCTTTGACCCCCATCCCTACGAGCAGTACCTC. Translated: CASSFDPHPYEQYL. The V and J genes are TRBV7-9 and TRBJ2-7; D unresolved. Germline V gene lookup returns CDR1 SEHNR and CDR2 FQNEAQ (reference sequence). Trimming pared 3 bases from V and 2 bases from J, leaving 11 bases between. CDR3 length: 14 amino acids.

J is TRBJ2-2 and V is TRBV7-3; possibly TRBD2 for D (6 bases). Trimming removed 6 bases from V and 6 bases from J, with 8 bases in between. This CDR3 has 12 amino acids. From germline, CDR1 is SGHTA and CDR2 FQGTGA. CDR3 sequence (DNA): TGTGCCAGCAGTGGGGAGGCCGGGGAGCTGTTTTTT. Protein sequence: CASSGEAGELFF.

With respect to this clone: A read error is possible here, since a much larger clone lies one base away. The chain has TRBV9 and TRBJ2-5; 8 nucleotides match TRBD2. Looked up from germline, CDR1 is SGDLS and CDR2 is YYNGEE. The CDR3 sequence is 16 residues long. The CDR3 nucleotides are TGTGCCAACAGCGTAGGTGCAGCGGGGGTCGAGGAGACCCAGTACTTC. Translated: CANSVGAAGVEETQYF.

The chain employs TRBV11-3 and TRBJ2-2; 9 bases align to TRBD1. Unmatched junction bases numbered 11, after V lost 7 bases and J lost 5 bases. CDR1 is SGHNT and CDR2 is YENEEA in the germline V gene. The CDR3 sequence is 16 residues long. Here the CDR3 reads CASILTGGAGTGELFF. CDR3 sequence (DNA): TGTGCCAGCATCTTGACAGGGGGTGCCGGAACCGGGGAGCTGTTTTTT.

The table lists this clone with many counts. DNA of the CDR3: TGTGCCGGCCGAAGGGGGGGAAACAATGAGCAGTTCTTC. Its translation is CAGRRGGNNEQFF. The gene calls are TRBV7-3 and TRBJ2-1, with D perhaps matching TRBD2 (7 bases). V shed 11 bases and J shed 5 bases, with 16 bases lying between them. CDR3 length: 13 amino acids. In germline, CDR1 is SGHTA, CDR2 FQGTGA. Together with reference TRBV7-3 and TRBJ2-1, the CDR3 gives the full variable domain: GAGVSQTPSNKVTEKGKYVELRCDPISGHTALYWYRQSLGQGPEFLIYFQGTGAADDSGLPNDRFFAVRPEGSVSTLKIQRTERGDSAVYLCAGRRGGNNEQFFGPGTRLTVL.

Ten or more counts support this clone. Other DNA variants within this sample encode the same CDR3. The chain combines TRBV20-1 with TRBJ2-7; unclear D gene. This CDR3 has 10 amino acids. Germline V gene sequence: CDR1 DFQATT, CDR2 SNEGSKA (reference sequence). Trimming removed 3 bases from V and 0 bases from J, with 0 bases in between. The CDR3 region is CSASSYEQYF. CDR3 coding DNA: TGCAGTGCTAGCTCCTACGAGCAGTACTTC.

Regarding this clone: A much larger clone lies one base from this, so it may be a read error. The chain combines TRBV19 with TRBJ2-1; TRBD2 is a possible D gene (6 bases). CDR3 size: 17 residues. V lost 3 bases, J lost 4 bases, and 19 bases lay in between. Germline V gene data show CDR1 as LNHDA and CDR2 as SQIVND (reference sequence). CDR3 in amino acids: CASSIIVAGTRYNEQFF. CDR3 in DNA: TGTGCCAGTAGTATTATCGTGGCGGGGACGCGGTACAATGAGCAGTTCTTC.

The CDR3 DNA sequence: TGTGCCTGGAGTGGCCCAAGACTAGCGGGGCCCTACAACGGGGAGCTGTTTTTT. This translates into CAWSGPRLAGPYNGELFF. V gene TRBV30 combines with J gene TRBJ2-2, with 11 bases matching TRBD2. From germline, CDR1 is GTSNPN and CDR2 SVGIG (reference sequence). Trimming cost V 1 base and J 7 bases; bases outside gene matches: 14. The CDR3 has 18 amino acids.

As to this clone: With a much larger clone just one base away, this may be a read error. The chain joins TRBV27 to TRBJ2-1; D unclear. This CDR3 has 14 residues. In germline, CDR1 is MNHEY, CDR2 SMNVEV (reference sequence). CDR3 sequence: CVSSYESSYNEQFF. CDR3 bases: TGTGTCAGCAGTTACGAGAGCTCCTACAATGAGCAGTTCTTC.